Following are 21 T cell receptor beta chains from one sample sequenced in a study of shared T cell receptors in the human thymus. Using immunoSEQ multiplex PCR, the repertoire was profiled, and TCRdb retains in-frame clones only, with some absent. The sample contains about 660,000 clones, roughly 88% of which appear only once. The sample also formed part of further work on human thymus T cells.

The sample taken for sequencing was thymocytes. Receptors originate from a boy in the first two years of life with a congenital heart defect.

Only one count was recorded for this clone. The V and J genes are TRBV4-1 and TRBJ2-1, with TRBD2 matching 8 bases. The CDR3 extends over 21 amino acids. V trimming: 0 bases; J trimming: 8 bases; junction bases outside the gene matches: 24. CDR1 and CDR2 from the germline V gene are MGHRA and YSYEKL. The CDR3 loop reads CASSQDTHRREAPLAPDEQFF. The DNA for the CDR3 is TGCGCCAGCAGCCAAGATACCCATAGGCGGGAGGCCCCACTAGCTCCGGATGAGCAGTTCTTC.

The chain combines TRBV23-1 with TRBJ1-1, with 7 nucleotides matching TRBD1. TRBV23-1 is known as an ORF, though its function is uncertain. The trim removed 9 bases at V and 3 bases at J, leaving 13 bases unmatched. There are 15 residues in the CDR3. CDR3 bases: TGCGCCAGGTCCGTCACACAGGGGTGGGACACTGAAGCTTTCTTT. Translating gives CARSVTQGWDTEAFF.

The chain employs TRBV2 and TRBJ1-5; TRBD1 matches at 7 bases. The germline CDR1 and CDR2 sequences are SNHLY and FYNNEI. Trimming at V came to 6 bases and at J to 4 bases, leaving 3 bases not matched to a gene. The CDR3 extends over 13 amino acids. Written as DNA, the CDR3 is TGTGCCAGCAGGTTGACAGGGAATCAGCCCCAGCATTTT. This gives the protein CASRLTGNQPQHF.

Regarding this clone: Without the conserved terminal phenylalanine or tryptophan, this CDR3 likely stems from a read error. Because the CDR3's place on the DNA is in doubt, the DNA is left out and the CDR3 is given as listed by TCRdb. This chain joins TRBV15 and TRBJ1-1; the table's D call of TRBD1 was not tested on the DNA. Germline V gene data show CDR1 as LNHNV and CDR2 as YYDKDF (reference sequence). The CDR3 length is 13 residues, termini included. The CDR3 sequence is CATSREGGTGLCS.

V is TRBV6-5 and J is TRBJ2-5; TRBD2 might be the D (6 bases). The J call may be mistaken, given a closer DNA end match to TRBJ2-7. Germline lookup yields CDR1 MNHEY and CDR2 SVGAGI. The CDR3 length is 14 residues. CDR3 region: CASSPLARTYEQYF. CDR3 in DNA: TGTGCCAGCAGCCCGCTAGCGCGAACCTACGAGCAGTACTTC.

This chain connects TRBV27 to TRBJ2-2, with D possibly being TRBD2 (5 bases). V shed 3 bases and J shed 7 bases, with 9 bases lying between them. In germline, CDR1 is MNHEY, CDR2 SMNVEV (reference sequence). This CDR3 spans 13 amino acids. The CDR3 region has the DNA TGTGCCAGCAGTTTGTGGACTGTCGGGGAGCTGTTTTTT. Translated: CASSLWTVGELFF.

The chain couples TRBV11-2 to TRBJ2-7, with 7 bases matching TRBD1. The CDR3 extends over 14 amino acids. V shed 4 bases, J shed 1 base, and the junction held 4 bases outside the gene matches. CDR1 is SGHAT, CDR2 FQNNGV, per germline. CDR3 in amino acids: CASSSRTGSYEQYF. The CDR3 nucleotides are TGTGCCAGCAGCTCGCGGACAGGATCCTACGAGCAGTACTTC.

The chain carries TRBV13 and TRBJ1-5; D remains unclear. The germline V gene has CDR1 PRHDT and CDR2 FYEKMQ (reference sequence). The CDR3 has 13 residues. V was trimmed by 3 bases and J by 2 bases, leaving 5 bases between them. The CDR3 reads CASSFEGNQPQHF. The CDR3, as DNA: TGTGCCAGCAGCTTCGAGGGCAATCAGCCCCAGCATTTT.

The chain has TRBV18 and TRBJ2-1; TRBD1 is a possible D gene (6 bases). From germline, CDR1 is KGHSH and CDR2 LQKENI. The V end lost 3 bases, the J end lost 6 bases, and 12 bases lay between the germline ends. The length of the CDR3 is 14 residues. The CDR3 bases are TGTGCCAGCTCACCCGGGGACACCCTCAATGAGCAGTTCTTC. Translation: CASSPGDTLNEQFF.

V is TRBV13 and J is TRBJ2-2; possibly TRBD2 for D (6 bases). Germline loops: CDR1 PRHDT, CDR2 FYEKMQ (reference sequence). Trimming removed 5 bases from V and 0 bases from J, with 13 bases in between. The CDR3 is 16 residues long. The CDR3 here is CASSQTRDSNTGELFF. DNA for the CDR3: TGTGCCAGCAGCCAAACCCGGGACTCGAACACCGGGGAGCTGTTTTTT. Using reference TRBV13 and TRBJ2-2 for the parts outside the CDR3, the full variable domain is AAGVIQSPRHLIKEKRETATLKCYPIPRHDTVYWYQQGPGQDPQFLISFYEKMQSDKGSIPDRFSAQQFSDYHSELNMSSLELGDSALYFCASSQTRDSNTGELFFGEGSRLTVL.

V and J are TRBV18 and TRBJ2-3, with 9 bases lining up with TRBD2. Germline assignment: CDR1 KGHSH and CDR2 LQKENI. Unmatched junction bases numbered 8, after V lost 4 bases and J lost 0 bases. This CDR3 contains 17 residues. The CDR3 DNA sequence: TGTGCCAGCTCACGGGAACCGACTAGCGGCAGCACAGATACGCAGTATTTT. This encodes CASSREPTSGSTDTQYF.

The table lists this clone with a count of one. The V gene is TRBV14, the J gene TRBJ2-7; TRBD2 matches at 7 bases. Trimming removed 4 bases from V and 6 bases from J; junction bases left unmatched: 6. The CDR3 is 13 amino acids. Looked up from germline, CDR1 is SGHDN and CDR2 is FVKESK. DNA for the CDR3: TGTGCCAGCAGCCCTACCGGGGGGTCCGAGCAGTACTTC. Encoded protein: CASSPTGGSEQYF.

The J gene is TRBJ2-5, the V gene TRBV12-5, with D unclear. Per germline, CDR1 LGHNT and CDR2 FRNRAP. The CDR3 contains 17 residues. V was pared by 3 bases and J by 4 bases, with 21 bases between. Here the CDR3 reads CASGFHILDPPRETQYF. CDR3 nucleotides: TGTGCTAGTGGTTTCCATATCCTAGACCCACCAAGAGAGACCCAGTACTTC.

The chain links TRBV27 to TRBJ2-1; 11 positions match TRBD2. The CDR3 totals 17 residues. CDR1 is MNHEY and CDR2 is SMNVEV in the germline V gene (reference sequence). V lost 0 bases and J lost 6; bases outside the gene matches: 7. CDR3 DNA: TGTGCCAGCAGTTTATCCCTAGCGGGAGGAGGGGGCAATGAGCAGTTCTTC. It yields the protein CASSLSLAGGGGNEQFF.

The chain has TRBV10-2 and TRBJ2-1, with D maybe TRBD2 (6 bases). The CDR3 spans 16 residues. V lost 4 bases, J lost 4 bases, and 17 bases lay in between. Germline V gene lookup returns CDR1 WSHSY and CDR2 SAAADI. The CDR3 reads CASSAPGRDCYNEQFF. Here the CDR3 DNA reads TGCGCCAGCAGTGCCCCGGGCCGGGACTGTTACAATGAGCAGTTCTTC.

In DNA, the CDR3 is TGTGCCAGCAGCTCGTCGAAGGGGGCACCGGGCTACGAGCAGTACTTC. Translating it yields CASSSSKGAPGYEQYF. V gene TRBV11-2 combines with J gene TRBJ2-7; 7 bases fit TRBD1. The ends lost 4 bases at V and 3 bases at J; junction bases unmatched: 12. The germline V gene encodes CDR1 SGHAT and CDR2 FQNNGV. The CDR3 totals 16 residues.

The chain uses TRBV10-3 and TRBJ2-7; 11 nucleotides match TRBD2. The junction had 7 bases not matched to a gene; V was cut back by 6 bases and J by 3 bases. The CDR3 is 15 residues long. Germline lookup yields CDR1 ENHRY and CDR2 SYGVKD. CDR3 residues: CAIRGAGTSGYEQYF. DNA for the CDR3: TGTGCCATCAGGGGCGCCGGGACTAGCGGCTACGAGCAGTACTTC.

Remarks on this clone: Its ends do not fully match the called genes, so a read error is possible. The rearrangement links TRBV7-9 to TRBJ2-7; D call uncertain. Germline assignment: CDR1 SEHNR and CDR2 FQNEAQ (reference sequence). This CDR3 has 12 residues. In nucleotides, the CDR3 is TGTGCCAGCAGTTTAGGCGAAAACGAGCAGTACTTC. It yields the protein CASSLGENEQYF.

This rearrangement joins TRBV15 to TRBJ2-2, with TRBD1 as a possible D gene (6 bases). The CDR3 spans 20 residues. Trimming took off 5 bases at V and 6 bases at J, with 31 bases between the two ends. Germline-derived CDR1 and CDR2 are LNHNV and YYDKDF (reference sequence). CDR3 DNA: TGTGCCACCAGCCCCCCGCCCCACAGGGTGGAGAATGGAGCGCCCGGGGAGCTGTTTTTT. Translation gives CATSPPPHRVENGAPGELFF.

This chain joins TRBV6-4 and TRBJ2-1; the match to TRBD2 covers 8 bases. CDR1 MRHNA and CDR2 SNTAGT come from the germline V gene. With 3 bases clipped from V and 9 bases from J, the junction kept 7 bases outside the gene matches. The CDR3 has 14 amino acids. Written as DNA, the CDR3 is TGTGCCAGCAGTGAACGGGAGGGCCGGGGTGAGCAGTTCTTC. Translation: CASSEREGRGEQFF.

A single count supports this clone. The J gene is TRBJ2-1, the V gene TRBV7-9; 8 positions agree with TRBD1. The CDR3 length is 14 residues. The V gene's germline CDR1 is SEHNR and CDR2 FQNEAQ (reference sequence). Losses at the gene ends were 6 bases for V and 7 bases for J; bases not matched to a gene: 8. The CDR3, as DNA: TGTGCCAGCAGGCAGGGGGCGGGAAGGAATGAGCAGTTCTTC. It encodes CASRQGAGRNEQFF.